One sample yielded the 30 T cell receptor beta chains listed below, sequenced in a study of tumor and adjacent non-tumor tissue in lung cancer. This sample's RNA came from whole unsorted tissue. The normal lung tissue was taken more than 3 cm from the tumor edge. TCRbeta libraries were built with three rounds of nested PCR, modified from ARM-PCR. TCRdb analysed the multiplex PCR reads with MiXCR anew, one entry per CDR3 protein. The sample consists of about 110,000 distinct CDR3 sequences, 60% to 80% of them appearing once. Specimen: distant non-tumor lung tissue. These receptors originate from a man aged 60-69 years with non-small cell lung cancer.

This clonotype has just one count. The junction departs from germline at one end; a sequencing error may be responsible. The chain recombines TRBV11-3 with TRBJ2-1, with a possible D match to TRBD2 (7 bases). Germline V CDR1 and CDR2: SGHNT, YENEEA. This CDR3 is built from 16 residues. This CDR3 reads CASSSYSGAGDNEQLF. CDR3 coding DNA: TGTGCCAGCAGCTCATATTCGGGGGCGGGGGACAATGAGCAGCTCTTC.

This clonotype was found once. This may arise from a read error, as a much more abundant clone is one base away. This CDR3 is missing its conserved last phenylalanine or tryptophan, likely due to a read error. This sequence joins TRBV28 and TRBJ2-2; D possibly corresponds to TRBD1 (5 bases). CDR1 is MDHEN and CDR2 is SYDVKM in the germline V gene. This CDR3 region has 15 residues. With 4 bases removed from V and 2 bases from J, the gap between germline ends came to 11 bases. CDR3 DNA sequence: TGTGCCAGCAGTTCCCGACAGAGAAACACCGGGGAGCTGTTTTAT. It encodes CASSSRQRNTGELFY.

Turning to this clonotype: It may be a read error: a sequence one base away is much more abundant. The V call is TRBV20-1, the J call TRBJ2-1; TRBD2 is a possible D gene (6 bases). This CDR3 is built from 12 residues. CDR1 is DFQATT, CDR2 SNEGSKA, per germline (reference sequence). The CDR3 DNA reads TGCAGTGCTACTCGGGACTCCGAAGAGCGGTTCTTC. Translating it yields CSATRDSEERFF.

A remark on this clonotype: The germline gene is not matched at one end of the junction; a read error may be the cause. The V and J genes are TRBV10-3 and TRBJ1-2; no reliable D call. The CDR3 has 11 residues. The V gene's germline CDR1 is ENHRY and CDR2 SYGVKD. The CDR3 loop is CVIKLKYGYTF. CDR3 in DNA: TGTGTCATCAAGCTTAAGTATGGCTACACCTTC.

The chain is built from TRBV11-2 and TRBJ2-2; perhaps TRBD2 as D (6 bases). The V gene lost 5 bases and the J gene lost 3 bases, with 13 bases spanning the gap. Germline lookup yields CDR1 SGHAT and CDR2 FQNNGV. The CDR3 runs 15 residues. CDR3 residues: CASSPGTVYTGELFF. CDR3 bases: TGTGCCAGCAGCCCCGGGACTGTGTACACCGGGGAGCTGTTTTTT.

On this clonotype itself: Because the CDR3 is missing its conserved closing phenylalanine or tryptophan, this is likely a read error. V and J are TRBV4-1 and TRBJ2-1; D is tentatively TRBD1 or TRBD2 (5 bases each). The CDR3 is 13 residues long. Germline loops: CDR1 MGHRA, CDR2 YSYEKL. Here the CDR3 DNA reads TGCACCAGCAGCCAAGTTGGGGGTGGTGGGCAGTTCTTA. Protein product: CTSSQVGGGGQFL.

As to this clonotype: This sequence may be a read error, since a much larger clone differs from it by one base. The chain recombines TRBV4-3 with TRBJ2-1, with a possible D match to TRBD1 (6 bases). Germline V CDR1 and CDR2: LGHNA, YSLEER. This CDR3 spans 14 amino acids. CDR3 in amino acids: CTSSVSGAHNEQFF. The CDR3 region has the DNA TGCACCAGCAGCGTTTCAGGGGCACACAATGAGCAGTTCTTC.

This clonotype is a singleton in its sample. CDR3 residues: CASSHLYGLAAGKKFF. CDR3 DNA: TGTGCCAGCAGTCACCTATATGGACTAGCGGCCGGAAAGAAGTTCTTC. This chain joins TRBV6-5 and TRBJ2-1; 10 bases fit TRBD2. CDR1 is MNHEY, CDR2 SVGAGI, per germline. Trimming removed 5 bases from V and 14 bases from J; junction bases left unmatched: 18. The CDR3 spans 16 residues.

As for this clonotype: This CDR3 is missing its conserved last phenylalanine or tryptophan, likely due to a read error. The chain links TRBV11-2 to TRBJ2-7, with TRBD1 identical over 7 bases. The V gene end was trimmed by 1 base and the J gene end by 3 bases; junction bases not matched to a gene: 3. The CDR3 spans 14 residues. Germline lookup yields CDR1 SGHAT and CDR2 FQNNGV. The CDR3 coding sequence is TGTGCCAGCAGCTTAGTTGGGACAGACTACGAGCAGTACTAC. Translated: CASSLVGTDYEQYY.

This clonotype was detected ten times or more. CDR3 in amino acids: CARGVTSRSSYNEQFF. Written as DNA, the CDR3 is TGTGCCAGGGGTGTGACCAGCCGTAGCTCCTACAATGAGCAGTTCTTC. This chain uses TRBV12-3 or TRBV12-4 with TRBJ2-1; D is ambiguous. This CDR3 is 16 amino acids long. V was pared by 9 bases and J by 0 bases, with 18 bases between.

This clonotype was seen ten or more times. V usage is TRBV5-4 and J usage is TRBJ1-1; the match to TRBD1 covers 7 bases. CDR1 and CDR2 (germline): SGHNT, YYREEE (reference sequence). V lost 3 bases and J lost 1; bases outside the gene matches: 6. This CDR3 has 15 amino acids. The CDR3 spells CASSSGQRTNTEAFF. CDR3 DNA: TGTGCCAGCAGCTCGGGACAGAGGACGAACACTGAAGCTTTCTTT.

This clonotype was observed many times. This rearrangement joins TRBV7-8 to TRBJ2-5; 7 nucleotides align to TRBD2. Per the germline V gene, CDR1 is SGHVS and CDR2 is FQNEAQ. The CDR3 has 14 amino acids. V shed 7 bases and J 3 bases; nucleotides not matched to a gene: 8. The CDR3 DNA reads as TGTGCCAGCACCCCGGGTGGGAGGGAAGAGACCCAGTACTTC. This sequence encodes CASTPGGREETQYF.

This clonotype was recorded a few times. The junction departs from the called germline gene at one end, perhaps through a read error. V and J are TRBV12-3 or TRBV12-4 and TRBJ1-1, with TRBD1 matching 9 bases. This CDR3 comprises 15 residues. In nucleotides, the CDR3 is TGTGCCAGCAGCAAACAGGGGGCAGTGAACACTGAAGCTTCCTTT. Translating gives CASSKQGAVNTEASF.

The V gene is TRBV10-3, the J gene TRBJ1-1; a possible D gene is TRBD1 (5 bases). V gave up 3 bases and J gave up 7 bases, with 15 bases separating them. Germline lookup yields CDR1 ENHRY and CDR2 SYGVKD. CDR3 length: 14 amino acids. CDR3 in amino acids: CAISETPSGSEAFF. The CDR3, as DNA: TGTGCCATCAGTGAAACTCCGTCAGGGAGTGAAGCTTTCTTT.

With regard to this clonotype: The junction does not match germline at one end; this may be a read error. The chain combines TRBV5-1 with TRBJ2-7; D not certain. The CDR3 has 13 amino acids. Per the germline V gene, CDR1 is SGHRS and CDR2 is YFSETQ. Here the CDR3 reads CASNLHMVNEQYF. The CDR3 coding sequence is TGCGCCAGCAACTTGCACATGGTGAACGAGCAGTACTTC.

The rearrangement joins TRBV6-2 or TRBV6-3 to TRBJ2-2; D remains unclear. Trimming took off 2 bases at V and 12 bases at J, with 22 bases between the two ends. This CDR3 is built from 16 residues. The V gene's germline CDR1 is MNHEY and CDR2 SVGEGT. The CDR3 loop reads CASSYPHMVNTEKLFF. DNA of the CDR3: TGTGCCAGCAGTTACCCCCACATGGTCAACACCGAGAAGCTGTTTTTT.

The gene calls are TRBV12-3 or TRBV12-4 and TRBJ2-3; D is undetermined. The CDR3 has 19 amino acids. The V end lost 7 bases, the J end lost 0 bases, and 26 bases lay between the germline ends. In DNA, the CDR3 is TGTGCCAGCACAAATTCTCGCGGCGGAAACGGAACTAGCACAGATACGCAGTATTTT. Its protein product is CASTNSRGGNGTSTDTQYF.

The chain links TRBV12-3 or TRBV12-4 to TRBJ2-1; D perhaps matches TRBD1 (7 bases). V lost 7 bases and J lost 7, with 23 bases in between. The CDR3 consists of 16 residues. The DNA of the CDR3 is TGTGCCAGCACCCGCCGACCTAGCAGGGGGGTTAATGAGCAGTTCTTC. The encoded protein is CASTRRPSRGVNEQFF.

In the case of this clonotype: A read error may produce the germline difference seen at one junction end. The CDR3 DNA is TGCGCCATCAGCCAAGACCCCTCCCCTCCACGTTACGAGCAGTACTTC. Its protein is CAISQDPSPPRYEQYF. J is TRBJ2-7 and V is TRBV4-1; D gene uncertain. The CDR3 is 16 amino acids. Looked up from germline, CDR1 is MGHRA and CDR2 is YSYEKL.

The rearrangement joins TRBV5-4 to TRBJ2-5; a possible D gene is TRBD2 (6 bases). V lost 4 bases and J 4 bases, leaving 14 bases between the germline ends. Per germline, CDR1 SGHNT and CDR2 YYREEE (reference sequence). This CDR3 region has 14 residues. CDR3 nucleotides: TGTGCCAGCAGCACGACTAGTGGGGCAGAGACCCAGTACTTC. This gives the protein CASSTTSGAETQYF.

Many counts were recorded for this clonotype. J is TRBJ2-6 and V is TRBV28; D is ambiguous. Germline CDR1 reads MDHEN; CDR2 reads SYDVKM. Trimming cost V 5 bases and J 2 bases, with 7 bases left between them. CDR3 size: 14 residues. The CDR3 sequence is CASSRLTGANVLTF. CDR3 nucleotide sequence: TGTGCCAGCAGTCGTCTAACTGGGGCCAACGTCCTGACTTTC.

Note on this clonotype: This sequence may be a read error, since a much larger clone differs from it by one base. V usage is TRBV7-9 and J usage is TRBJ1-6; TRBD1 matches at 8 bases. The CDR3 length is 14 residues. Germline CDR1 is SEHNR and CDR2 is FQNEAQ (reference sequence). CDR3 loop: CVSSPTGDGSPLHF. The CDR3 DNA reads TGTGTCAGTTCACCGACAGGGGACGGGTCACCCCTCCACTTT.

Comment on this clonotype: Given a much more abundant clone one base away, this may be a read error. The CDR3 sequence: CASSLRLGSLQDTQYF. The CDR3 region has the DNA TGTGCCAGCAGCCTAAGGCTCGGGTCCCTCCAAGATACCCAGTACTTC. The genes are TRBV5-4 and TRBJ2-5; D gene uncertain. CDR1 and CDR2 from the germline V gene are SGHNT and YYREEE (reference sequence). This CDR3 spans 16 amino acids.

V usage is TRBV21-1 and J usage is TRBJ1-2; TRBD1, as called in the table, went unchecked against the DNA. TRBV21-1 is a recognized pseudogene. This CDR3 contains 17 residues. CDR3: CASSKGLTGVNNYGYTF. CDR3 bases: TGTGCCAGCAGCAAAGGACTTACAGGGGTTAACAACTATGGCTACACCTTC.

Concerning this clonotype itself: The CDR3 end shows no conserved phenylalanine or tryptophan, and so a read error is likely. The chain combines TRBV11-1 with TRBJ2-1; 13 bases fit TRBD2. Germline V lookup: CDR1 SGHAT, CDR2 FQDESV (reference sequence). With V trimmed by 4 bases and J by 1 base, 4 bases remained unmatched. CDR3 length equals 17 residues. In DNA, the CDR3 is TGTGCCAGCAGCTCGGGACTAGCGGGGCTTTCCTACAATGAGCAGTTCTCT. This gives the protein CASSSGLAGLSYNEQFS.

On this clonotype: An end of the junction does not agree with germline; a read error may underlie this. The CDR3 loop is CASFSSGETCEQLF. The CDR3 nucleotides read TGTGCCAGTTTTAGCAGCGGGGAGACGTGTGAGCAGCTCTTC. V gene TRBV11-1 combines with J gene TRBJ2-1; TRBD2 aligns across 7 bases. The V gene's germline CDR1 is SGHAT and CDR2 FQDESV (reference sequence). The CDR3 is made up of 14 amino acids.

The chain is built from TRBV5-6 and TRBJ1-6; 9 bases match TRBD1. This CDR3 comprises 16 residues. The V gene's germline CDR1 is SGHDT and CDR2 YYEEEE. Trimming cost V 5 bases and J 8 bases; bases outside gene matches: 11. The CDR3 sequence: CASSFGSGQGDSPLHF. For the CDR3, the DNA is TGTGCCAGCAGTTTTGGTTCGGGACAGGGAGATTCACCCCTCCACTTT.

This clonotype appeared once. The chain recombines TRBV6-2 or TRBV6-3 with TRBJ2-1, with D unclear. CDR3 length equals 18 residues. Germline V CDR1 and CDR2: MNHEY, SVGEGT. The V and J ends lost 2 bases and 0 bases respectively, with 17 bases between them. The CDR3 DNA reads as TGTGCCAGCAGTTACAAGACCGGTTCGAGGAACTCCTACAATGAGCAGTTCTTC. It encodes CASSYKTGSRNSYNEQFF.

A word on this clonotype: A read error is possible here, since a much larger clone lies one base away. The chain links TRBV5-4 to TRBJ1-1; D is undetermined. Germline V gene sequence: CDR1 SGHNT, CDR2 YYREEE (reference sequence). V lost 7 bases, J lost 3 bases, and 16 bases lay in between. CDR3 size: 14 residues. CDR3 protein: CASLSPGRDTEAFF. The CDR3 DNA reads TGTGCCAGCCTCTCCCCAGGCCGAGACACTGAAGCTTTCTTT. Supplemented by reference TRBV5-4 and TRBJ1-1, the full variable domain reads ETGVTQSPTHLIKTRGQQVTLRCSSQSGHNTVSWYQQALGQGPQFIFQYYREEENGRGNFPPRFSGLQFPNYSSELNVNALELDDSALYLCASLSPGRDTEAFFGQGTRLTVV.

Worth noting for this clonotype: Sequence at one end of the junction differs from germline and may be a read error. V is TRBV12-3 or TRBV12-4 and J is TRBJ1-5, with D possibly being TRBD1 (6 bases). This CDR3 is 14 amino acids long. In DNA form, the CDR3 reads TGTACCAGCAGTTTAGGACAGCCCGATCAGCCCCAGCGTTTT. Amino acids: CTSSLGQPDQPQRF.